The rows below give T cell receptor beta chains drawn from one sample of a study of blood T cell repertoires in COVID-19. Assay used: immunoSEQ multiplex PCR; TCRdb lists only in-frame clones, some missing. The sample contains around 250,000 clones, approximately 88% of which appear only once. The sequenced material came from PBMCs or T cells enriched from blood (not recorded which). These receptors were obtained from a middle-aged woman with acute COVID-19. CDR3s include the opening cysteine and the closing phenylalanine or tryptophan. A D gene is named only where the DNA matches it firmly. Expanded clones are given a class, and other clones once, few, many or no size at all.

clone size	V gene	CDR3 length	J gene	D gene	CDR3 protein	CDR3 DNA
-	TRBV7-9	15	TRBJ2-5	TRBD1	CASSPRTGNQETQYF	TGTGCCAGCAGCCCCCGGACAGGAAACCAAGAGACCCAGTACTTC
many	TRBV3-1/TRBV3-2	16	TRBJ1-1	-	CASSQDRGGGNTEAFF	TGTGCCAGCAGCCAAGATCGGGGAGGGGGGAACACTGAAGCTTTCTTT
-	TRBV5-4	13	TRBJ2-1	-	CASSLFVEDEQFF	TGTGCCAGCAGCCTCTTTGTGGAGGATGAGCAGTTCTTC
-	TRBV10-1	16	TRBJ2-5	TRBD2	CASSPGTSGGGETQYF	TGCGCCAGCAGCCCCGGGACTAGCGGAGGGGGAGAGACCCAGTACTTC
-	TRBV23-1	15	TRBJ1-5	-	CASSRGGSSNQPQHF	TGCGCCAGCAGTCGGGGAGGGTCTAGCAATCAGCCCCAGCATTTT
-	TRBV29-1	11	TRBJ1-3	-	CSVEAGNTIYF	TGCAGCGTTGAAGCGGGAAACACCATATATTTT
-	TRBV7-8	14	TRBJ2-7	TRBD2	CASSFAGDWSWQYF	TGTGCCAGCAGCTTCGCGGGGGACTGGAGTTGGCAGTACTTC
-	TRBV6-5	13	TRBJ1-2	TRBD1	CASSLRDRGGYTF	TGTGCCAGCAGCCTCCGGGACAGGGGTGGCTACACCTTC
few	TRBV4-1	15	TRBJ2-7	TRBD1	CASSRGTGSSYEQYF	TGCGCCAGCAGCCGTGGGACAGGGAGCTCCTACGAGCAGTACTTC
-	TRBV19	14	TRBJ1-2	TRBD1	CASSPRTGRGGYTF	TGTGCCAGTAGCCCGAGGACAGGTAGGGGCGGCTACACCTTC
-	TRBV3-1/TRBV3-2	13	TRBJ1-6	-	CASSPNRDSPLHF	TGTGCCAGCAGTCCCAATCGGGATTCACCCCTCCACTTT
-	TRBV4-3	15	TRBJ1-2	-	CASSQDRATVDGYTF	TGCGCCAGCAGCCAAGACCGAGCCACAGTGGATGGCTACACCTTC
-	TRBV19	16	TRBJ1-4	TRBD1	CASTTDRVSTNEKLFF	TGTGCCAGTACCACGGACAGGGTTTCAACTAATGAAAAACTGTTTTTT
-	TRBV7-9	13	TRBJ1-1	TRBD1	CASSSPGTVSAFF	TGTGCCAGCAGCTCACCCGGGACAGTTTCGGCTTTCTTT
few	TRBV9	15	TRBJ1-1	-	CASSVGGGADTEAFF	TGTGCCAGCAGCGTAGGCGGGGGCGCGGACACTGAAGCTTTCTTT
-	TRBV28	13	TRBJ1-2	-	CATLAGGYYGYTF	TGTGCCACCCTAGCGGGGGGGTACTATGGCTACACCTTC
-	TRBV15	18	TRBJ2-5	-	CATSRESWEAGEEETQYF	TGTGCCACCAGCAGAGAGTCTTGGGAGGCCGGTGAGGAAGAGACCCAGTACTTC
few	TRBV6-5	15	TRBJ1-4	TRBD1	CASRLEGAIGEKLFF	TGTGCCAGCCGACTCGAGGGGGCGATAGGGGAAAAACTGTTTTTT
once	TRBV6-1	20	TRBJ1-6	TRBD1	CASSEALWTGGASYNSPLHF	TGTGCCAGCAGTGAAGCGCTTTGGACAGGGGGCGCGTCCTATAATTCACCCCTCCACTTT
-	TRBV24-1	16	TRBJ2-1	TRBD2	CATSGVSSGSRDEQFF	TGTGCCACCAGTGGGGTGTCTAGCGGGAGTCGGGATGAGCAGTTCTTC
-	TRBV11-2	16	TRBJ2-5	-	CASSLGDIWGGETQYF	TGTGCCAGCAGCTTAGGGGACATCTGGGGGGGAGAGACCCAGTACTTC
-	TRBV7-3	14	TRBJ1-1	-	CASSAQDGSTEAFF	TGTGCCAGCAGCGCTCAAGACGGGAGCACTGAAGCTTTCTTT
-	TRBV6-5	14	TRBJ2-7	-	CASSLRERVYEQYF	TGTGCCAGCAGCCTTCGGGAACGGGTATACGAGCAGTACTTC
-	TRBV9	15	TRBJ2-6	-	CASSVDRAGANVLTF	TGTGCCAGCAGCGTAGACAGGGCTGGGGCCAACGTCCTGACTTTC
-	TRBV5-4	19	TRBJ2-1	TRBD2	CASSLNSGTSGRRYYEQFF	TGTGCCAGCAGCTTGAATAGTGGGACTAGCGGGAGAAGGTATTATGAGCAGTTCTTC
-	TRBV12-3/TRBV12-4	13	TRBJ2-7	TRBD1	CASSWDRGREQYF	TGTGCCAGCAGTTGGGACAGGGGGCGAGAGCAGTACTTC
-	TRBV7-9	13	TRBJ1-2	-	CASSLTDIGGYTF	TGTGCCAGCAGCTTGACAGATATCGGAGGCTACACCTTC
-	TRBV19	16	TRBJ1-6	-	CASSPPGTGGDSPLHF	TGTGCCAGTAGTCCACCCGGGACCGGAGGGGATTCACCCCTCCACTTT
-	TRBV6-1	14	TRBJ2-1	-	CASSEFRSYNEQFF	TGTGCCAGCAGTGAATTCCGCTCCTACAATGAGCAGTTCTTC
-	TRBV4-1	15	TRBJ1-4	-	CASSQGGQLNEKLFF	TGCGCCAGCAGCCAGGGTGGACAGCTTAATGAAAAACTGTTTTTT
-	TRBV5-1	15	TRBJ1-4	TRBD1	CASSFGDRGGEKLFF	TGCGCCAGCAGCTTTGGGGACAGGGGAGGAGAAAAACTGTTTTTT
once	TRBV7-9	15	TRBJ2-2	-	CASSLGRVDTGELFF	TGTGCCAGCAGCTTAGGCAGGGTCGACACCGGGGAGCTGTTTTTT
once	TRBV3-1/TRBV3-2	13	TRBJ2-7	TRBD2	CASSPSGSLEQYF	TGTGCCAGCAGCCCCAGCGGGAGTCTCGAGCAGTACTTC
once	TRBV19	16	TRBJ1-1	-	CASRHGLPGAGTEAFF	TGTGCCAGTAGGCATGGACTCCCAGGGGCCGGAACTGAAGCTTTCTTT
-	TRBV2	15	TRBJ2-2	TRBD2	CASMGAREGTGELFF	TGTGCCAGCATGGGGGCCCGGGAGGGCACCGGGGAGCTGTTTTTT
-	TRBV6-2/TRBV6-3	13	TRBJ1-2	-	CASSPGSWAGYTF	TGTGCCAGCAGTCCGGGATCTTGGGCTGGCTACACCTTC
once	TRBV3-1/TRBV3-2	16	TRBJ1-2	-	CASSQEGAGENYGYTF	TGTGCCAGCAGCCAAGAAGGGGCAGGGGAAAACTATGGCTACACCTTC
-	TRBV7-6	16	TRBJ2-1	TRBD2	CASSYGTSGSKTEQFF	TGTGCCAGCAGCTACGGGACTAGCGGGAGTAAGACTGAGCAGTTCTTC
-	TRBV9	18	TRBJ2-1	TRBD2	CASSVGGGRAIRHNEQFF	TGTGCCAGCAGCGTAGGAGGCGGGAGGGCCATACGCCACAATGAGCAGTTCTTC
-	TRBV5-1	15	TRBJ2-7	-	CASSPSGAVSYEQYF	TGCGCCAGCAGCCCCTCGGGAGCTGTTAGCTACGAGCAGTACTTC
-	TRBV7-2	15	TRBJ1-5	-	CASSLLGGGNQPQHF	TGTGCCAGCAGCCTGCTGGGGGGAGGCAATCAGCCCCAGCATTTT
-	TRBV6-2/TRBV6-3	15	TRBJ1-3	-	CASSRPVRERNTIYF	TGTGCCAGCAGCCGGCCGGTGAGGGAGAGAAACACCATATATTTT
-	TRBV29-1	15	TRBJ2-4	-	CSVDIRSRDKNIQYF	TGCAGCGTTGATATCAGAAGCCGGGACAAAAACATTCAGTACTTC
-	TRBV6-5	13	TRBJ1-5	TRBD1	CASSYRGNQPQHF	TGTGCCAGCTCCTACAGGGGGAATCAGCCCCAGCATTTT
-	TRBV5-1	14	TRBJ1-4	TRBD1	CASKQGAGDEKLFF	TGCGCCAGCAAACAGGGGGCTGGGGATGAAAAACTGTTTTTT
-	TRBV28	13	TRBJ1-6	-	CASRDPRGSPLHF	TGTGCCAGCAGAGACCCGAGAGGCTCACCCCTCCACTTT
-	TRBV6-2/TRBV6-3	13	TRBJ2-4	-	CASSSIGGGIQYF	TGTGCCAGCAGTTCTATAGGGGGGGGCATTCAGTACTTC
-	TRBV25-1	17	TRBJ2-3	TRBD2	CASSEVRLAGGGDTQYF	TGTGCCAGCAGTGAGGTCCGTCTAGCGGGAGGGGGAGATACGCAGTATTTT
-	TRBV5-1	14	TRBJ2-1	TRBD2	CASREAGPDNEQFF	TGCGCCAGCAGGGAAGCGGGACCCGACAATGAGCAGTTCTTC
-	TRBV6-1	17	TRBJ2-4	TRBD2	CASSEAKGLATLNIQYF	TGTGCCAGCAGTGAAGCGAAGGGACTAGCGACTTTAAACATTCAGTACTTC
-	TRBV19	14	TRBJ2-2	-	CASTWGENTGELFF	TGTGCCAGTACATGGGGAGAGAACACCGGGGAGCTGTTTTTT
few	TRBV27	16	TRBJ1-5	TRBD1	CASSPRQGWAHQPQHF	TGTGCCAGCAGTCCCCGACAGGGATGGGCTCATCAGCCCCAGCATTTT
-	TRBV19	15	TRBJ2-5	-	CASSPWTDLQETQYF	TGTGCCAGTAGTCCCTGGACAGATCTCCAAGAGACCCAGTACTTC
-	TRBV2	14	TRBJ1-1	-	CASSGRSRGTEAFF	TGTGCCAGCAGTGGACGTTCCAGGGGCACTGAAGCTTTCTTT
-	TRBV3-1/TRBV3-2	13	TRBJ1-6	-	CASSTGINSPLHF	TGTGCCAGCAGTACGGGAATCAATTCACCCCTCCACTTT
-	TRBV7-9	17	TRBJ1-5	-	CASSSFGGGRSNQPQHF	TGTGCCAGCAGCTCCTTCGGGGGGGGACGGAGCAATCAGCCCCAGCATTTT
-	TRBV24-1	14	TRBJ1-1	-	CATSDSGGNTEAFF	TGTGCCACCAGTGATAGCGGCGGAAACACTGAAGCTTTCTTT
-	TRBV5-1	17	TRBJ2-5	TRBD1	CASSSLYGTGTQETQYF	TGCGCCAGCAGCTCCCTCTACGGGACAGGGACTCAAGAGACCCAGTACTTC
once	TRBV3-1/TRBV3-2	13	TRBJ1-2	TRBD1	CASSQHRGLGYTF	TGTGCCAGCAGCCAGCACAGGGGGCTTGGCTACACCTTC